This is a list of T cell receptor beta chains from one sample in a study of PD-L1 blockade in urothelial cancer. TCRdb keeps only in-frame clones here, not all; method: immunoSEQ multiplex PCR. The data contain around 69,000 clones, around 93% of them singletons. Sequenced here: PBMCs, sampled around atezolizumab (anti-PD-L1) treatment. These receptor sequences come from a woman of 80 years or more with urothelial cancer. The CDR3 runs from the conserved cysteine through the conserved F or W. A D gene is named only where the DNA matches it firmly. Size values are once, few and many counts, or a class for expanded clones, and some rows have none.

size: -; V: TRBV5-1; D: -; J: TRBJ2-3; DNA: TGCGCCAGCAGCTTGGGTGGCGATACGCAGTATTTT; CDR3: CASSLGGDTQYF
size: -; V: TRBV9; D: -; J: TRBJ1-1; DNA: TGTGCCAGCAGCGTAGGTCTTGCGGATAAAAGGGGGGGGCGGATTAACACTGAAGCTTTCTTT; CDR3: CASSVGLADKRGGRINTEAFF
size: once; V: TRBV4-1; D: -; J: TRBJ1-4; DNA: TGCGCCAGCAGCCAAGATTACATTAATGAAAAACTGTTTTTT; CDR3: CASSQDYINEKLFF
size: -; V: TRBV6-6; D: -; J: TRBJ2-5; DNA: TGTGCCAGCAGCCACCCAGGGTCCGGGCAGACCCAGTACTTC; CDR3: CASSHPGSGQTQYF
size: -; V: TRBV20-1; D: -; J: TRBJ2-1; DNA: TGCAGTGCCGACAATGAGCAGTTCTTC; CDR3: CSADNEQFF
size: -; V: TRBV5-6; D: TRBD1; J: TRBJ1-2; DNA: TGTGCCAGCAGCTTGGCCTTTAGGGACAGAGATAACTATGGCTACACCTTC; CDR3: CASSLAFRDRDNYGYTF
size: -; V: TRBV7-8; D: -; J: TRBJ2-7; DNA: TGTGCCAGCAGCTCAAGTGGGGGGAGGACCCTAAGTATACTCTACGAGCAGTACTTC; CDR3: CASSSSGGRTLSILYEQYF
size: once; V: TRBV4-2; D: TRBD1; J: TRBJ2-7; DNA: TGTGCCAGCAGCCAAATGGGACAGGGGCACGGGGAGCAGTACTTC; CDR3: CASSQMGQGHGEQYF
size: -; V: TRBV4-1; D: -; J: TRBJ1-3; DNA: TGCGCCAGCAGCCAACACAGCACCAAGCAGTATGGAAACACCATATATTTT; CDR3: CASSQHSTKQYGNTIYF
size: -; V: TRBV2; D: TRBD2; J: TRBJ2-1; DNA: TGTGCCAGCGGACTAGCGGGAGGGCATGAGCAGTTCTTC; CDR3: CASGLAGGHEQFF
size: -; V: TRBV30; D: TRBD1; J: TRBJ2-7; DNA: TGTGCCTGGAGTTCCGGGACAGGGCAGTACGAGCAGTACTTC; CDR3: CAWSSGTGQYEQYF
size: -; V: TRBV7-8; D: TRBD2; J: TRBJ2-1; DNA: TGTGCCAGCAGCGCACCGGGACTAGCGGGAGGAAATGAGCAGTTCTTC; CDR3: CASSAPGLAGGNEQFF
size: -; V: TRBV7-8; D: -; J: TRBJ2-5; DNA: TGTGCCAGCAGCTTTCTAGACCAAGAGACCCAGTACTTC; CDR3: CASSFLDQETQYF
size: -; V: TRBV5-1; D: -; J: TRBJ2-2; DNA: TGCGCCAGCAGCCCCCAGTTCGGGGAGCTGTTTTTT; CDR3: CASSPQFGELFF
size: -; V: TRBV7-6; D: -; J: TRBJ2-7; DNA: TGTGCCAGCAGCTTACAGGGCCTAGGTCCCCACAGCTACGAGCAGTACTTC; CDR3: CASSLQGLGPHSYEQYF
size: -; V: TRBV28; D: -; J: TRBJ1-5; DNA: TGTGCCATCTGGGGCAGGGGCGGTCAGCCCCAGCATTTT; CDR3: CAIWGRGGQPQHF
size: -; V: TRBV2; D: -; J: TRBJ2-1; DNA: TGTGCCAGCAGGGGGGCCGCCGGGACAGGGATGTTAGCGGGAATCTGGGATTCCTACAATGAGCAGTTCTTC; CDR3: CASRGAAGTGMLAGIWDSYNEQFF
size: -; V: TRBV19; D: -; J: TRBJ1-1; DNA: TGTGCCAGTAGTATAATTCAAGGAGCTGAAGCTTTCTTT; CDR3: CASSIIQGAEAFF
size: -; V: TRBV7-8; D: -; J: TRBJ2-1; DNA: TGTGCCAGCAGCTTAGAAGACCCGTTCATTGGGAGAAGGCACAATGAGCAGTTCTTC; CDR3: CASSLEDPFIGRRHNEQFF
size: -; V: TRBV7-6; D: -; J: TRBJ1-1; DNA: TGTGCCAGCGCGGCCGATGCGGGGCGCGGTGAAGCTTTCTTT; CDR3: CASAADAGRGEAFF
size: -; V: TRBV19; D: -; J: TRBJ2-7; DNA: TGTGCCATTCAAAGGAGGCAGGAGGGTTACGAGCAGTACTTC; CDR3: CAIQRRQEGYEQYF
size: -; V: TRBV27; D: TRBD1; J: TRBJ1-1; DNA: TGTGCCAGCAGTCCCGGGACAGGGGAACGCACTGAAGCTTTCTTT; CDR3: CASSPGTGERTEAFF
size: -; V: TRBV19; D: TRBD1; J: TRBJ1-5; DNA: TGTGCCAGTAGTAAGACAGGGGGAAGTCGGGCCCAGCATTTT; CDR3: CASSKTGGSRAQHF
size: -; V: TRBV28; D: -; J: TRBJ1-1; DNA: TGTGCCAGCCGGGAGGGGCGCGGGTTAGGTGAAGCTTTCTTT; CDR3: CASREGRGLGEAFF
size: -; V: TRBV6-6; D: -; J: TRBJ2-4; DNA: TGTGCCAGCACCCCCGGTGACCTTGGCGGTAACATTCAGTACTTC; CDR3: CASTPGDLGGNIQYF
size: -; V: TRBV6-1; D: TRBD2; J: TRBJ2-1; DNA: TGTGCCAGCAGTGAAATAGCGGGATACGGAAGCTCCTACAATGAGCAGTTCTTC; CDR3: CASSEIAGYGSSYNEQFF
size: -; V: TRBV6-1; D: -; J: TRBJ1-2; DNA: TGTGCCAGCTCCTACCCGGGTGGTCCTAACTATGGCTACACCTTC; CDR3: CASSYPGGPNYGYTF
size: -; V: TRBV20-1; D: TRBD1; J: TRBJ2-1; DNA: TGCAGTGCTCAGACAGGGTTCGAGCAGTTCTTC; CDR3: CSAQTGFEQFF
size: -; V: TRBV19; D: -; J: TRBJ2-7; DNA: TGTGCCAGTAGTGCGGGATCCGGGTTCCCCATCGAGCAGTACTTC; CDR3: CASSAGSGFPIEQYF
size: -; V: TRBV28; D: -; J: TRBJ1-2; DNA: TGTGCCAGCACCTACAGGGAACATGGCTACACCTTC; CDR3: CASTYREHGYTF
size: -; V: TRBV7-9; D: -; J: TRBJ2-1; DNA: TGTGCCAGCAGCTCCCTGACGGGGAGCTCCTACAATGAGCAGTTCTTC; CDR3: CASSSLTGSSYNEQFF
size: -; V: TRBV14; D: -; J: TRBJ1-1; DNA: TGTGCCAGCAGCCAAGACAGAGGGACTGAAGCTTTCTTT; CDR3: CASSQDRGTEAFF
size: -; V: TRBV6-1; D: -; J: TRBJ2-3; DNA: TGTGCCAGCAGTGAAGATCAAACAGATACGCAGTATTTT; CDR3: CASSEDQTDTQYF
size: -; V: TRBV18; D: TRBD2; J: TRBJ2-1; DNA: TGTGCCAGCTCACCACCGGGGCTAGCGGGAGTGGGGGAGTTCTTC; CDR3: CASSPPGLAGVGEFF
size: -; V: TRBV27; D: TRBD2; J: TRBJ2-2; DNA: TGTGCCAGCAGTCGGACTAGCGGGAGTGTCACCGGGGAGCTGTTTTTT; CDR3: CASSRTSGSVTGELFF
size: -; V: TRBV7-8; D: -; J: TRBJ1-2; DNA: TGTGCCAGCAGCCCATCGACAGGCTACTATGGCTACACCTTC; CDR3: CASSPSTGYYGYTF
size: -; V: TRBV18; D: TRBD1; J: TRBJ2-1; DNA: TGTGCCAGCTCACCGTTGGGACAGGGATACAATGAGCAGTTCTTC; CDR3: CASSPLGQGYNEQFF
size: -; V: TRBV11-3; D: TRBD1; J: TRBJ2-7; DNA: TGTGCCAGCAGCTTGACCGGGACAGGGTTCTACGAGCAGTACTTC; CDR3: CASSLTGTGFYEQYF
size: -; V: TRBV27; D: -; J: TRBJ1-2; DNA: TGTGCCAGCAGTCCAGAGGCTATAACTAACTATGGCTACACCTTC; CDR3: CASSPEAITNYGYTF
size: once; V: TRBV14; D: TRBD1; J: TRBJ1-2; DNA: TGTGCCAGCAGCCAAGTATTGGACAGGGGTGACTATGGCTACACCTTC; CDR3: CASSQVLDRGDYGYTF
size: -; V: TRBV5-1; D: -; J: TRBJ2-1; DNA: TGCGCCAGCACCCAGGAGGGTTGGGGAGTACCCTACAATGAGCAGTTCTTC; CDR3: CASTQEGWGVPYNEQFF
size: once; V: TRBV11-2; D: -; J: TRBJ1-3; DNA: TGTGCCAGCAGCCCATCCAGAAACACCATATATTTT; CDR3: CASSPSRNTIYF
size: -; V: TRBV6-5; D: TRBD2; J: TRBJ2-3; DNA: TGTGCCAGCAGTAAAAGCGGGAGTGAAACAGATACGCAGTATTTT; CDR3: CASSKSGSETDTQYF
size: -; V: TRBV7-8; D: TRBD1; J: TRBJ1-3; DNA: TGTGCCAGCAGCCTTACAGGGGCCTCTGGAAACACCATATATTTT; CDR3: CASSLTGASGNTIYF
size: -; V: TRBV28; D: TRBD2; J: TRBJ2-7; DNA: TGTGCCAGCCAGACTAGCGGGACCTCCTACGAGCAGTACTTC; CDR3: CASQTSGTSYEQYF
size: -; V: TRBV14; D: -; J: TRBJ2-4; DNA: TGTGCCAGCAGCCCCGCCGGGGGTTTCATTCAGTACTTC; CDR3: CASSPAGGFIQYF
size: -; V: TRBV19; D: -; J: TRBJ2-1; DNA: TGTGCCAGTACTCTCTCCCCCCGGGGGACCCCCTACAATGAGCAGTTCTTC; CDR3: CASTLSPRGTPYNEQFF
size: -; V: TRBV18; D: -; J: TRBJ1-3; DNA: TGTGCCAGCTCTCCCGGACAGAAAGGGAGAAACACCATATATTTT; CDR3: CASSPGQKGRNTIYF
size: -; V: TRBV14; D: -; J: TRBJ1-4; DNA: TGTGCCAGCAGCCAAGGGGCCCTGACAGGTCTATTTTTT; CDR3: CASSQGALTGLFF
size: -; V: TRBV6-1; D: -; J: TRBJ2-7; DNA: TGTGCCAGCAGGGGGGGAGAGAGGGGCTACGAGCAGTACTTC; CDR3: CASRGGERGYEQYF
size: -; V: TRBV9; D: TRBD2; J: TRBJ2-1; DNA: TGTGCCAGCAGCGATGGGGGAGGGCCGAATGAGCAGTTCTTC; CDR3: CASSDGGGPNEQFF
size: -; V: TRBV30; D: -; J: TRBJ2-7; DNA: TGTGCCTGGGCCATGCCCGGGGGACGAACGTACTTC; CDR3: CAWAMPGGRTYF
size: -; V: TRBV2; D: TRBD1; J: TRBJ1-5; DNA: TGTGCCAGCGGCCGGGACAGAATAAATCAGCCCCAGCATTTT; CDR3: CASGRDRINQPQHF
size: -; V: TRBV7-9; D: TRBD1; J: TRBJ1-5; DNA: TGTGCCAGCAGCTTAGACGAGGGACAGGGGGGTAATCAGCCCCAGCATTTT; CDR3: CASSLDEGQGGNQPQHF